The next 28 T cell receptor beta chains were all read from a single sample in a study of beta chain features in type 1 diabetes. Every isolated RNA sample was fully reverse transcribed, so sequencing captured expressed TCRB transcripts. Method: immunoSEQ multiplex PCR; TCRdb's copy keeps in-frame clones and lacks some. The repertoire includes a few hundred thousand clones, around 12% of them detected once, and 0.0095% to 0.011% sits in the top ten. Study-wide results and limits: In every one of the four CD4+ subsets, TCRB CDR3s were moderately but significantly shorter in Type 1 diabetes patients.

No antigen has been identified for these receptors. Sequencing was carried out using naive CD4+ T cells from blood. Source of these receptors: a young woman with type 1 diabetes.

This clone was counted only a few times. The rearrangement joins TRBV5-6 to TRBJ1-2, with D unresolved. This CDR3 is built from 13 residues. V gave up 4 bases and J gave up 4 bases, with 11 bases separating them. The germline V gene has CDR1 SGHDT and CDR2 YYEEEE. The CDR3 here is CASSPAASYGYTF. The CDR3 coding sequence is TGTGCCAGCAGCCCGGCGGCTTCCTATGGCTACACCTTC.

This clone occurred once. As DNA, the CDR3 is TGTGCCAGCAGGCCAACCCCGCCGGGGGATACGCAGTATTTT. Its protein is CASRPTPPGDTQYF. The rearrangement uses TRBV27 and TRBJ2-3; possibly TRBD2 for D (5 bases). The CDR3 loop spans 14 amino acids. V was pared by 6 bases and J by 6 bases, with 16 bases between. CDR1 and CDR2 from the germline V gene are MNHEY and SMNVEV (reference sequence).

This clone was seen more than once but under ten times. The genes are TRBV27 and TRBJ2-5; D might be TRBD1 (6 bases). This CDR3 is built from 14 residues. The germline CDR1 and CDR2 sequences are MNHEY and SMNVEV (reference sequence). V was trimmed by 5 bases and J by 4 bases, leaving 14 bases between them. The CDR3 spells CASSNLGQLETQYF. In DNA, the CDR3 is TGTGCCAGCAGTAACCTCGGACAGCTAGAGACCCAGTACTTC.

The chain couples TRBV9 to TRBJ2-1, with TRBD1 matching over 7 bases. CDR1 is SGDLS and CDR2 is YYNGEE in the germline V gene. The CDR3 is 15 residues long. V was pared by 2 bases and J by 2 bases, with 4 bases of the junction left unmatched. CDR3 loop: CASSVEGAPYNEQFF. The DNA for the CDR3 is TGTGCCAGCAGCGTTGAGGGGGCCCCCTACAATGAGCAGTTCTTC.

This clone was seen a handful of times. The chain has TRBV5-4 and TRBJ1-2, with TRBD1 matching over 7 bases. The CDR3 has 12 residues. In germline, CDR1 is SGHNT, CDR2 YYREEE (reference sequence). V was pared by 6 bases and J by 9 bases, with 8 bases of the junction left unmatched. The CDR3 loop is CASTYKTGSYTF. CDR3 DNA sequence: TGTGCCAGCACCTACAAGACAGGGAGCTACACCTTC. The whole variable domain, remainder taken from reference TRBV5-4 and TRBJ1-2, is ETGVTQSPTHLIKTRGQQVTLRCSSQSGHNTVSWYQQALGQGPQFIFQYYREEENGRGNFPPRFSGLQFPNYSSELNVNALELDDSALYLCASTYKTGSYTFGSGTRLTVV.

This clone has just a few counts. The gene calls are TRBV7-8 and TRBJ2-1, with D unclear. The CDR3 runs to 13 residues. The germline V and J ends were trimmed by 0 bases and 7 bases, with 7 bases remaining between them. The germline V gene encodes CDR1 SGHVS and CDR2 FQNEAQ. CDR3 DNA sequence: TGTGCCAGCAGCTTAGCGCTAGGTAATGAGCAGTTCTTC. This translates into CASSLALGNEQFF.

Note on this clone: The junction and the germline gene differ at one end; a read error may be behind it. In the same sample, other DNA sequences code for this CDR3. The chain joins TRBV7-7 to TRBJ2-5, with a tentative D call TRBD1 (5 bases). Per the germline V gene, CDR1 is SSHAT and CDR2 is FNYEAQ (reference sequence). CDR3 length: 13 amino acids. The CDR3 sequence: CASSSDRQETQYF. In DNA form, the CDR3 reads TGTGCTAGCAGCTCCGACAGACAAGAGACCCAGTACTTC.

This clone was found a few times. The gene calls are TRBV4-3 and TRBJ2-3; tentative D call: TRBD2 (5 bases). The ends were cut back, 0 bases at V and 0 bases at J, with 7 bases in the middle. Looked up from germline, CDR1 is LGHNA and CDR2 is YSLEER. This CDR3 is 15 amino acids long. The CDR3 reads CASSQERVSTDTQYF. As DNA, the CDR3 is TGCGCCAGCAGCCAAGAGAGGGTTAGCACAGATACGCAGTATTTT.

The rearrangement joins TRBV5-4 to TRBJ1-2; TRBD1 is a possible D gene (5 bases). In germline, CDR1 is SGHNT, CDR2 YYREEE (reference sequence). This CDR3 spans 14 amino acids. Trimming cost V 0 bases and J 8 bases, with 14 bases left between them. The CDR3: CASSLEGQGRGYTF. DNA for the CDR3: TGTGCCAGCAGCTTGGAAGGGCAGGGCCGAGGCTACACCTTC.

The CDR3 sequence: CASSLERPYEQYF. The CDR3 DNA follows: TGCGCCAGCAGCCTTGAGCGTCCGTACGAGCAGTACTTC. The chain carries TRBV4-3 and TRBJ2-7; D call uncertain. Germline loops: CDR1 LGHNA, CDR2 YSLEER. Trimming cost V 4 bases and J 4 bases, with 11 bases left between them. CDR3 length: 13 amino acids.

The rearrangement uses TRBV9 and TRBJ2-3; the D gene is possibly TRBD2 (6 bases). The germline V gene encodes CDR1 SGDLS and CDR2 YYNGEE. The CDR3 loop spans 12 amino acids. Trimming stripped 7 bases from V and 7 bases from J, with 13 bases between. CDR3 bases: TGTGCCAGCGGGACTCGCCCCCATACGCAGTATTTT. Translating it yields CASGTRPHTQYF.

This clone was seen more than once but under ten times. The chain links TRBV27 to TRBJ2-7, with 8 positions matching TRBD1. Germline loops: CDR1 MNHEY, CDR2 SMNVEV (reference sequence). V lost 5 bases to trimming and J lost 3 bases; unmatched junction nucleotides: 3. CDR3 length: 13 residues. CDR3 sequence: CASSGGQVYEQYF. The CDR3 nucleotides are TGTGCCAGCAGTGGGGGACAGGTCTACGAGCAGTACTTC.

This clone occurred a few times. J is TRBJ2-3 and V is TRBV7-3; a possible D gene is TRBD2 (6 bases). This CDR3 is built from 14 residues. V was shortened by 5 bases and J by 0 bases, with 9 bases between the two germline ends. Germline V gene data show CDR1 as SGHTA and CDR2 as FQGTGA. In nucleotides, the CDR3 is TGTGCCAGCAGCCCAAGCGGGAGCACAGATACGCAGTATTTT. Translating it yields CASSPSGSTDTQYF.

This clone appeared a few times. The rearrangement uses TRBV4-2 and TRBJ2-7, with unresolved D. The CDR3 is made up of 13 amino acids. V shed 3 bases and J shed 1 base, with 7 bases lying between them. The germline CDR1 and CDR2 sequences are LGHNA and YNFKEQ. Here the CDR3 reads CASSHSGSYEQYF. CDR3 bases: TGTGCCAGCAGCCATTCCGGGTCCTACGAGCAGTACTTC.

In its sample, this clone was seen a few times. V and J are TRBV2 and TRBJ2-3; a possible D gene is TRBD2 (6 bases). The V gene lost 0 bases and the J gene lost 5 bases, with 12 bases spanning the gap. Germline CDR1 is SNHLY and CDR2 is FYNNEI. The length of the CDR3 is 15 residues. For the CDR3, the DNA is TGTGCCAGCAGTGAAGCCCCGACTAGTCGAGATACGCAGTATTTT. Translated, it gives CASSEAPTSRDTQYF.

The chain uses TRBV19 and TRBJ1-1; D is possibly TRBD1 (5 bases). The germline gives CDR1 LNHDA, CDR2 SQIVND (reference sequence). This CDR3 region has 17 residues. Trimming took 3 bases from V and 1 from J, leaving 18 bases between them. The DNA for the CDR3 is TGTGCCAGTAGTATCCCGCCTCTCACAGGACGGAACACTGAAGCTTTCTTT. It codes for CASSIPPLTGRNTEAFF.

The rearrangement links TRBV7-9 to TRBJ2-7; 7 bases line up with TRBD2. V gave up 7 bases and J gave up 4 bases; unmatched junction bases: 10. Germline assignment: CDR1 SEHNR and CDR2 FQNEAQ (reference sequence). There are 14 residues in the CDR3. CDR3 coding DNA: TGTGCCAGCATTAACGTGGCTAGCGGTTACGAGCAGTACTTC. Residues: CASINVASGYEQYF.

The chain uses TRBV7-9 and TRBJ2-1; 7 bases map to TRBD2. CDR3 length equals 13 residues. CDR1 and CDR2 (germline): SEHNR, FQNEAQ (reference sequence). The trim removed 3 bases at V and 9 bases at J, leaving 5 bases unmatched. This chain's CDR3 is CASSFVGGSEQFF. The CDR3 DNA reads TGTGCCAGCAGCTTCGTAGGCGGGAGTGAGCAGTTCTTC.

The chain uses TRBV5-5 and TRBJ1-1; tentative D call: TRBD1 (5 bases). Trimming pared 5 bases from V and 4 bases from J, leaving 15 bases between. The germline V gene has CDR1 SGHKS and CDR2 YYEKEE (reference sequence). This CDR3 has 14 amino acids. The CDR3: CASRTTVSGTEAFF. CDR3 nucleotides: TGTGCCAGCAGGACGACAGTATCAGGCACTGAAGCTTTCTTT.

This clone has only a few counts. The CDR3: CASTGAGANVLTF. CDR3 nucleotides: TGTGCCAGTACCGGGGCTGGGGCCAACGTCCTGACTTTC. The J gene is TRBJ2-6, the V gene TRBV19, with D possibly being TRBD2 (5 bases). Germline loops: CDR1 LNHDA, CDR2 SQIVND (reference sequence). V lost 7 bases and J lost 2, with 6 bases in between. This CDR3 is 13 amino acids long.

This rearrangement joins TRBV18 to TRBJ2-2; D unresolved. The germline gives CDR1 KGHSH, CDR2 LQKENI. V gave up 6 bases and J gave up 0 bases, with 8 bases separating them. The CDR3 consists of 14 residues. The CDR3 here is CASSREANTGELFF. CDR3 bases: TGTGCCAGCTCCCGTGAGGCGAACACCGGGGAGCTGTTTTTT.

There are a few counts of this clone. The chain joins TRBV18 to TRBJ2-6; D not certain. V was trimmed by 0 bases and J by 0 bases, leaving 9 bases between them. From germline, CDR1 is KGHSH and CDR2 LQKENI. The CDR3 contains 17 residues. The CDR3 here is CASSPPTLASGANVLTF. The CDR3 coding sequence is TGTGCCAGCTCACCACCGACTCTGGCCTCTGGGGCCAACGTCCTGACTTTC.

The chain combines TRBV4-1 with TRBJ2-7; D is ambiguous. CDR1 and CDR2 from the germline V gene are MGHRA and YSYEKL. The CDR3 consists of 16 residues. V was shortened by 0 bases and J by 6 bases, with 18 bases between the two germline ends. This CDR3 is CASSQDRSADRVEQYF. Written as DNA, the CDR3 is TGCGCCAGCAGCCAAGATCGTTCCGCGGATCGGGTCGAGCAGTACTTC.

This clone occurred once. The rearrangement links TRBV7-9 to TRBJ2-3; 8 nucleotides align to TRBD2. This CDR3 has 14 residues. The junction had 8 bases not matched to a gene; V was cut back by 3 bases and J by 9 bases. Germline CDR1 reads SEHNR; CDR2 reads FQNEAQ (reference sequence). The CDR3 region is CASSLAAGGGTQYF. For the CDR3, the DNA is TGTGCCAGCAGCTTGGCGGCGGGAGGAGGGACGCAGTATTTT.

The CDR3 protein is CASSLESGLAKNIQYF. The CDR3 nucleotides are TGTGCCAGCAGCTTAGAATCAGGGCTAGCCAAAAACATTCAGTACTTC. The rearrangement links TRBV11-2 to TRBJ2-4; possible D gene TRBD1, 5 bases. Trimming pared 0 bases from V and 0 bases from J, leaving 9 bases between. This CDR3 comprises 16 residues. Germline V CDR1 and CDR2: SGHAT, FQNNGV.

This clone was counted between two and nine times. Here the CDR3 reads CASSLGPETQYF. Written as DNA, the CDR3 is TGTGCCAGCAGCTTGGGGCCAGAGACCCAGTACTTC. V is TRBV7-2 and J is TRBJ2-5; D is possibly TRBD1 (5 bases). The ends were cut back, 3 bases at V and 4 bases at J, with 6 bases in the middle. Germline CDR1 is SGHTA and CDR2 is FQGNSA. The CDR3 is made up of 12 amino acids.

Regarding this clone: At the DNA level, this CDR3 is encoded by other sequences in the same sample as well. The CDR3 here is CASSVGGSGANVLTF. The CDR3 region has the DNA TGTGCCAGCAGCGTAGGCGGGTCTGGGGCCAACGTCCTGACTTTC. This chain joins TRBV9 and TRBJ2-6; tentative D call: TRBD2 (5 bases). The V end was cut by 0 bases, the J end by 1 base, with 5 bases between. The CDR3 sequence is 15 residues long. Looked up from germline, CDR1 is SGDLS and CDR2 is YYNGEE.

V gene TRBV29-1 combines with J gene TRBJ2-1; 7 bases match TRBD1. The germline V gene has CDR1 SQVTM and CDR2 ANQGSEA. V was clipped by 7 bases and J by 6 bases; unmatched bases: 6. The CDR3 sequence is 12 residues long. In DNA form, the CDR3 reads TGCAGCGCGGGACAGACGAGCAATGAGCAGTTCTTC. It is translated as CSAGQTSNEQFF.